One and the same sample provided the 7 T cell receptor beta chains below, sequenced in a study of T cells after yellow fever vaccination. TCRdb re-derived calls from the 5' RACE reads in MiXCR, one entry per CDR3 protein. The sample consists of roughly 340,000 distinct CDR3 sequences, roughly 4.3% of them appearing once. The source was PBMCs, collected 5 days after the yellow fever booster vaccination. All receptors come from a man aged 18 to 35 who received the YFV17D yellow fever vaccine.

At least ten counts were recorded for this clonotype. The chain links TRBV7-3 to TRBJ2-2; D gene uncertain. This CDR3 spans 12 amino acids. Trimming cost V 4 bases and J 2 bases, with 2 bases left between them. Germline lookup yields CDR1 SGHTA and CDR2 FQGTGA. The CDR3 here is CASSSNTGELFF. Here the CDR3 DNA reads TGTGCCAGCAGCTCTAACACCGGGGAGCTGTTTTTT.

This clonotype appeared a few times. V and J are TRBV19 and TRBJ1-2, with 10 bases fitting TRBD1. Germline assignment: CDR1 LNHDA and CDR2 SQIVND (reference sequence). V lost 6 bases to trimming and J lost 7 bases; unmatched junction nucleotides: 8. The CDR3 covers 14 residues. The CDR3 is CASRPDRGRLGYTF. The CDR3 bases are TGTGCCAGTAGACCTGACAGGGGGCGCCTTGGCTACACCTTC.

For the CDR3, the DNA is TGTGCCAGCTCACCGGTCGGGACACTGAATCAGCCCCAGCATTTT. This encodes CASSPVGTLNQPQHF. The chain is built from TRBV18 and TRBJ1-5, with D maybe TRBD1 (6 bases). Trimming cost V 3 bases and J 4 bases, with 13 bases left between them. The CDR3 runs 15 residues. From germline, CDR1 is KGHSH and CDR2 LQKENI.

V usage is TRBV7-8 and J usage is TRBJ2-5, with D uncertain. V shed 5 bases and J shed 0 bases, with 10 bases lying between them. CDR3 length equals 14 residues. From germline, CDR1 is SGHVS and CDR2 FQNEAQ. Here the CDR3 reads CASSRRPDQETQYF. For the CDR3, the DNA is TGTGCCAGCAGCAGGAGACCGGACCAAGAGACCCAGTACTTC.

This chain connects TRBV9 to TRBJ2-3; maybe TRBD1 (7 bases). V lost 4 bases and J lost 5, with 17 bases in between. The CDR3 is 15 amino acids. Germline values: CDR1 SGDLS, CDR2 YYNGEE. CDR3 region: CASSTRGAGLDTQYF. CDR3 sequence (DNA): TGTGCCAGCAGCACCAGGGGGGCGGGATTAGATACGCAGTATTTT.

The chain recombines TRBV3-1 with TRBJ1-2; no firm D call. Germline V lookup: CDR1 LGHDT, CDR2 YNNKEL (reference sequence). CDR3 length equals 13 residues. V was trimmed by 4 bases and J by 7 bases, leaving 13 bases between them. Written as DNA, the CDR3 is TGTGCCAGCAGCCCCCAAGGGATCCGTGGCTACACCTTC. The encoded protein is CASSPQGIRGYTF.

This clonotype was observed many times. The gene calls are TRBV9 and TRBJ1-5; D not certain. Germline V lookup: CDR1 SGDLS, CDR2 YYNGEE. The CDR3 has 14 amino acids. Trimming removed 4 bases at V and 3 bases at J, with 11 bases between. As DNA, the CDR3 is TGTGCCAGCAGCCCCGGAAGTACCAATCAGCCCCAGCATTTT. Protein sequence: CASSPGSTNQPQHF.